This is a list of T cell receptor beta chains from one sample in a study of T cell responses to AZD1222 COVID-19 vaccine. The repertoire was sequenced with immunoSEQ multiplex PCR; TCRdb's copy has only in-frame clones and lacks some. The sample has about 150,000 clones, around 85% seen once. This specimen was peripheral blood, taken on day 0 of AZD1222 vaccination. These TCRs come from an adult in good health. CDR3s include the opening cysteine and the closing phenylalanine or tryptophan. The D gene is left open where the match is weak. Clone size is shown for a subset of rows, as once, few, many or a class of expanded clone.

TGTGCCAGCTCTTCGGACAGGGACTATGGCTACACCTTC	CASSSDRDYGYTF	TRBJ1-2	13	TRBD1	TRBV18	NA
TGTGCCAGCGCCTCAGGAGATTCAAACACCATATATTTT	CASASGDSNTIYF	TRBJ1-3	13	NA	TRBV7-2	NA
TGTGCCAGCAGCTTAGGCCAGGGGGAAGGAAGTATGTATAATGAGCAGTTCTTC	CASSLGQGEGSMYNEQFF	TRBJ2-1	18	TRBD1	TRBV11-3	NA
TGTGCCATCACCGAAGACAGTAGCACAGATACGCAGTATTTT	CAITEDSSTDTQYF	TRBJ2-3	14	NA	TRBV10-3	once
TGTGCCATCAGTGATCGGGGGGACCCTAGCAATCAGCCCCAGCATTTT	CAISDRGDPSNQPQHF	TRBJ1-5	16	NA	TRBV10-3	NA
TGTGCCAGCTCACCTGACGGTAACTATGGCTACACCTTC	CASSPDGNYGYTF	TRBJ1-2	13	NA	TRBV18	NA
TGTGCCAGCAGCTCGGAGAGCTATGGCTACACCTTC	CASSSESYGYTF	TRBJ1-2	12	NA	TRBV7-9	NA
TGTGCCAGCAGCAACGGGGGGGGCCCCACCGGGGAGCTGTTTTTT	CASSNGGGPTGELFF	TRBJ2-2	15	TRBD2	TRBV6-5	NA
TGTGCCAGCACCCAGGGAAGCAACAATGAGCAGTTCTTC	CASTQGSNNEQFF	TRBJ2-1	13	NA	TRBV7-2	NA
TGTGCCAGCAGCTTCTTAGATAATTCACCCCTCCACTTT	CASSFLDNSPLHF	TRBJ1-6	13	NA	TRBV7-9	NA
TGTGCCAGCAGCTTAGGTCAGGGTAGGACTGAAGCTTTCTTT	CASSLGQGRTEAFF	TRBJ1-1	14	NA	TRBV7-9	once
TGTGCCAGCAGCCCGGACAGTAACACCATATATTTT	CASSPDSNTIYF	TRBJ1-3	12	NA	TRBV7-9	NA
TGCGCCAGCAGCTTGGCCGGGGTTGGGGATGAGCAGTTCTTC	CASSLAGVGDEQFF	TRBJ2-1	14	NA	TRBV5-1	NA
TGCGCCAGCAGTGAGTCGAACAGGGGTAAAAACATTCAGTACTTC	CASSESNRGKNIQYF	TRBJ2-4	15	TRBD1	TRBV10-1	NA
TGTGCCAGCAGTTTATTCGCTAGCGGGGGTGGGAATGAGCAGTTCTTC	CASSLFASGGGNEQFF	TRBJ2-1	16	TRBD2	TRBV28	NA
TGTGCCAGCAGGGCAGACCTCTCCTACGAGCAGTACTTC	CASRADLSYEQYF	TRBJ2-7	13	NA	TRBV7-9	NA
TGTGCCATCAGTGCAGCACATGGTGAAAAACTGTTTTTT	CAISAAHGEKLFF	TRBJ1-4	13	NA	TRBV10-3	NA
TGTGCCAGCAGGATAGAGGGCAATGAGCAGTTCTTC	CASRIEGNEQFF	TRBJ2-1	12	NA	TRBV2	NA
TGTGCCAGCGCCCGAGGGGACAGGGGTGGCTACACCTTC	CASARGDRGGYTF	TRBJ1-2	13	TRBD1	TRBV12-3/TRBV12-4	NA
TGTGCCAGCTCACCTAATACAGGGGACCCTAGCAATCAGCCCCAGCATTTT	CASSPNTGDPSNQPQHF	TRBJ1-5	17	TRBD1	TRBV18	NA
TGTGCCAGCAGCTTAGGGCCCCACTACGAGCAGTACTTC	CASSLGPHYEQYF	TRBJ2-7	13	NA	TRBV7-2	NA
TGTGCCAGCAGTTGGATAGACAGGGACAATTCACCCCTCCACTTT	CASSWIDRDNSPLHF	TRBJ1-6	15	TRBD1	TRBV2	once
TGCAGCGTTGAAGGGAGAGACTCCCCGTTT	CSVEGRDSPF	TRBJ1-1	10	NA	TRBV29-1	once
TGTGCCTGGGGAGCGGGGGGGGTTCAGTACTTC	CAWGAGGVQYF	TRBJ2-4	11	TRBD2	TRBV30	NA
TGTGCCAGCAGCTTGGGAGGGGCGACCGCCGGGGAGCTGTTTTTT	CASSLGGATAGELFF	TRBJ2-2	15	NA	TRBV5-4	NA
TGTGCCAGCAGCTTAGTCGGGGCGGGCGAGCAGTACTTC	CASSLVGAGEQYF	TRBJ2-7	13	NA	TRBV11-2	few
TGCGCCAGCAGCCGGACAGGGGACACCGGGGAGCTGTTTTTT	CASSRTGDTGELFF	TRBJ2-2	14	TRBD1	TRBV4-1	NA
TGCGCCAGCAGCTTAGTACAGGGAACCAACGAGCAGTACTTC	CASSLVQGTNEQYF	TRBJ2-7	14	NA	TRBV5-1	NA
TGTGCCAGCAGCCCCCGGATCCCTCTCCCCGGGGACAATGAGCAGTTCTTC	CASSPRIPLPGDNEQFF	TRBJ2-1	17	NA	TRBV27	NA
TGTGCCAGCAGCCCCGACAGTACCTACAATGAGCAGTTCTTC	CASSPDSTYNEQFF	TRBJ2-1	14	NA	TRBV5-4	NA
TGCGCCAGCAGGTCGTGGGACACTGAAGCTTTCTTT	CASRSWDTEAFF	TRBJ1-1	12	NA	TRBV5-1	NA
TGTGCCAGCGGAGGGACCGAAGAGACCCAGTACTTC	CASGGTEETQYF	TRBJ2-5	12	NA	TRBV6-5	once
TGTGCCAGCAGTTTCGACTACTCGAGCACAGATACGCAGTATTTT	CASSFDYSSTDTQYF	TRBJ2-3	15	NA	TRBV5-4	NA
TGTGCCAGCAGTCAGGGACGGTTGACTGAAGCTTTCTTT	CASSQGRLTEAFF	TRBJ1-1	13	NA	TRBV12-3/TRBV12-4	NA
TGCGCCAGCAGCTTGGTCTCCCTGACCTCTGGAAACACCATATATTTT	CASSLVSLTSGNTIYF	TRBJ1-3	16	NA	TRBV5-1	NA
TGTGCCAGCATGACGGGGACCTACGAGCAGTACTTC	CASMTGTYEQYF	TRBJ2-7	12	NA	TRBV27	NA
TGTGCCAGCTCCCTTGACACGATCCTCTCCTATAATTCACCCCTCCACTTT	CASSLDTILSYNSPLHF	TRBJ1-6	17	NA	TRBV18	NA
TGTGCCAGCAGTTTAACGGGCGGGAGTTCCAAAAACATTCAGTACTTC	CASSLTGGSSKNIQYF	TRBJ2-4	16	TRBD2	TRBV27	NA
TGTGCCAGTAGTTTAACGAACGTCGGATCCTCTGGGGCCAACGTCCTGACTTTC	CASSLTNVGSSGANVLTF	TRBJ2-6	18	NA	TRBV19	NA
TGTGCCAGCAGTTTTACAGGGAACTCTGGAAACACCATATATTTT	CASSFTGNSGNTIYF	TRBJ1-3	15	NA	TRBV27	NA
TGTGCCAGCAGCCCTCGACTAGGAACGTATGAGCAGTTCTTC	CASSPRLGTYEQFF	TRBJ2-1	14	NA	TRBV7-2	NA
TGTGCCAGCTGGCGGGAAGGGACTCACTATAATGAGCAGTTCTTC	CASWREGTHYNEQFF	TRBJ2-1	15	NA	TRBV28	NA
TGTGCCAGCAGACCGGGGCGGGGCGGCTACGAGCAGTACTTC	CASRPGRGGYEQYF	TRBJ2-7	14	NA	TRBV2	NA
TGTGCCAGCAGTGCACAGGTCCTCTCGGGTTCACCCCTCCACTTT	CASSAQVLSGSPLHF	TRBJ1-6	15	NA	TRBV2	NA
TGTGCCAGCAGCCAAGATCCCCCTAGCGGGGGTATCTCCTACGAGCAGTACTTC	CASSQDPPSGGISYEQYF	TRBJ2-7	18	TRBD2	TRBV4-2	NA
TGTGCCAGTAGTATAATGGTTGGCCATTCACCCCTCCACTTT	CASSIMVGHSPLHF	TRBJ1-6	14	NA	TRBV19	NA
TGTGCCAGCAGTGAAGGGGCCGACTACACCTTC	CASSEGADYTF	TRBJ1-2	11	NA	TRBV2	once
TGTGCCAGCAGCCTAAAAGGAGGGTGGGCGGGAGTCCACAATGAGCAGTTCTTC	CASSLKGGWAGVHNEQFF	TRBJ2-1	18	TRBD2	TRBV7-9	NA
TGTGCCAGCAGTCCTAACTGGACGGGTGGCTACACCTTC	CASSPNWTGGYTF	TRBJ1-2	13	NA	TRBV2	NA
TGCGCCAGCAGCCAAGTGGGACGGGGCTCTGGGGCCAACGTCCTGACTTTC	CASSQVGRGSGANVLTF	TRBJ2-6	17	NA	TRBV4-1	NA
TGTGCCATCAGTGATTCCCTTGAACAGGGGGCTGCTTTCTTT	CAISDSLEQGAAFF	TRBJ1-1	14	TRBD1	TRBV10-3	few
TGTGCCTGGACCCCGGGACGCCACACAGATACGCAGTATTTT	CAWTPGRHTDTQYF	TRBJ2-3	14	NA	TRBV30	NA
TGTGCCAGCTCACCCGAGGTGGGACATCGCAATCAGCCCCAGCATTTT	CASSPEVGHRNQPQHF	TRBJ1-5	16	NA	TRBV18	NA
TGTGCCACCAGTGATTATAAAGGACAGGGGGAAGCTTTCTTT	CATSDYKGQGEAFF	TRBJ1-1	14	TRBD1	TRBV24-1	NA
TGTGCCAGCAGCCAGGGGAGGGTTGGTGAAAAACTGTTTTTT	CASSQGRVGEKLFF	TRBJ1-4	14	NA	TRBV3-1/TRBV3-2	NA
TGTGCCACCAGTGATTTATACCCCGCCGGAACCTACGAGCAGTACTTC	CATSDLYPAGTYEQYF	TRBJ2-7	16	NA	TRBV24-1	few
TGCGCCAGCAGCAAGACGGACAGGGTGGATACGCAGTATTTT	CASSKTDRVDTQYF	TRBJ2-3	14	TRBD1	TRBV5-1	NA